This T cell receptor (beta chain) was recovered during a study of blood T cell repertoires in COVID-19. Background on the study: Italy, Spain and the United States were the sources of the convalescent and acute COVID-19 samples. T cells, B-cell-depleted T cells, or PBMCs supplied cDNA or gDNA.

Losses at the gene ends were 3 bases for V and 3 bases for J; bases not matched to a gene: 6. CDR1 and CDR2 (germline): MNHEY, SMNVEV (reference sequence). The CDR3 is 15 amino acids. The authors' processing: Using reference gene primer amplification, nucleated cell counts were estimated. Sequencing was performed with immunoSEQ multiplex PCR; in TCRdb, only in-frame clones are kept and a portion is missing. For V, J and clone size, that table is used; D and trimming come from the DNA. The data contain 280,000 or so clones, approximately 85% of them singletons. This clone was detected once. V usage is TRBV27 and J usage is TRBJ2-3; 7 positions match TRBD2. This sequence was found in a human donor in a cohort sampled during active COVID-19. The sequenced sample was peripheral blood. CDR3 nucleotides: TGTGCCAGCAGTTTCGGCGGGAGTTTTACAGATACGCAGTATTTT. It codes for CASSFGGSFTDTQYF.